This T cell receptor beta chain was sequenced for a study of blood T cell repertoires in COVID-19. Overall study context: Sites across the United States, Italy and Spain contributed samples from acute and convalescent COVID-19. PBMCs, B-cell-depleted T cells, or T cells were the source of the cDNA or gDNA that made up the material.

Germline V gene data show CDR1 as MNHEY and CDR2 as SVGAGI. The CDR3 runs to 11 residues. In the authors' methods: Amplification with reference gene primers provided the estimates of nucleated cell counts. Generated by immunoSEQ multiplex PCR, the TCRdb table keeps only in-frame clones and is missing some. From that table come the V and J calls and clone size; the DNA was used to work out D and trimming. The table shows 110,000 to 150,000 clones, with approximately 83% occurring only once. The sample was peripheral blood. The clonotype originates from a human donor in a cohort sampled during active COVID-19. The chain recombines TRBV6-5 with TRBJ2-5; D is perhaps TRBD2 (6 bases). The CDR3 loop is CGAGPGETQYF. The CDR3 DNA is TGTGGGGCGGGGCCCGGGGAGACCCAGTACTTC.